What follows is one TCR beta chain and its context. Its recognized antigen is unknown. No base quality values were provided; no much bigger clone lies one nucleotide off. The data belong to a study of radiation and T cells in renal cell carcinoma (dated by TCRdb to 2020 to 2021). For the wider study: In total, 50 to 55 samples underwent TCR beta sequencing: about 25 tumors plus 27 peripheral blood samples. The last blood draw occurred 4 weeks after radiation, at the same time as nephrectomy. A total of about 4 million unique CDR3 nucleotide sequences, encoding 2.5 million to 3 million unique CDR3 amino acid sequences, were found across all 50 or so samples.

Taken from the germline V gene, the CDR1 and CDR2 loops are MNHEY and SVGAGI. The trim is 8 bases for V and 1 base for J, with a gap of 12 bases between the germline ends. Measured from the cysteine to the phenylalanine, the CDR3 is 14 residues long. Kept here is only the CDR3 DNA, which spans 42 bases and is read in frame from base 1. The sample's time point, from its label and the paper: blood 4 weeks post-SBRT, at nephrectomy. Interpreted using the paper, the treatment or condition label stands for: 15 Gy SBRT to primary tumor, nephrectomy 4 weeks later. The samples were obtained from a clinical trial, where primary renal cell carcinomas were treated with 15 Gy stereotactic body radiation therapy and then removed by nephrectomy 4 weeks afterward. To follow tumor-enriched clonotypes, serial peripheral blood was collected from radiation-treated patients at baseline and at 2 weeks and 4 weeks after SBRT. Every patient's renal cell carcinoma showed clear cell pathology. The QIAamp DNA Blood Mini Kit (Qiagen) was used to prepare genomic DNA for TCR sequencing. The analyses included only samples that passed all quality control checks.

TCR beta libraries were generated from genomic DNA with the immunoSEQ kit, following the manufacturer's recommendations. For library preparation, a first multiplex PCR was performed with proprietary primers, followed by a second PCR in which unique barcodes were added, and bead cleanups were performed after each round. A positive control reaction and a negative control reaction, both provided in the kit, were run with every batch of samples. The final libraries were assessed on an Agilent 4200 TapeStation D1000 ScreenTape, pooled by volume, and quantified by qPCR. An Illumina NextSeq500 fitted with a MidOutput 150-cycle cartridge performed the sequencing, running 156 Read1 cycles and 15 Index1 cycles with the kit's custom primers. The pooled library was loaded at approximately 0.99 pM, and around 18% PhiX control was spiked in. As for the authors' bioinformatics: The vendor-processed data were analyzed in R, and a clonotype was defined as all T cells that share the same CDR3 nucleotide sequence. For clone abundance analyses, frequencies were normalized to the 10,000 most abundant clones in each sample. Public T cell clones, which averaged fewer than five per sample, were excluded before analysis. A difference in abundance of at least 32-fold between compartments was used to define tumor-enriched and baseline blood-enriched clonotypes. A beta-binomial differential abundance model was used to identify clonotypes that expanded or contracted between blood time points. Tumor-blood repertoire similarity was measured with the Baroni-Urbani and Buser coefficient, and groups were compared using two-tailed Wilcoxon tests in R. Not all clones reach the TCRdb copy of this immuneACCESS table, which keeps in-frame sequences only. Checked studies attribute under half of the gap to unresolved V genes and leave the rest unexplained. V and J calls and clone size are copied from that table; D and trimming were computed from the DNA. Counted in this sample were about 150,000 clones; approximately 86% of them appeared once. 15% to 20% of the sample is taken by the ten largest.

Points the paper makes about the study in general: Because the trial had a single-armed design, the trial could not examine how radiation dose or scheduling affected the TCR repertoire. Top tumor clonotypes rose in blood from baseline to 2 weeks post-radiation, then contracted by 4 weeks, suggesting transient expansion of tumor-resident clones. Changes in the blood repertoire were not tracked past 4 weeks after treatment. No pretreatment tumor biopsies were available, so the baseline intratumoral presence of clonotypes could not be determined.

This specimen was blood, taken from a patient whose treatment included radiotherapy and nephrectomy. The chain is assembled from TRBV6-5 and TRBJ2-1, with the D segment possibly TRBD1 or TRBD2, each aligning over 6 bases. The clonotype originates from a woman in her fifties or sixties with renal cell carcinoma. The CDR3 region: CASRRGTSYNEQFF. The DNA sequence is TGTGCCAGCCGAAGGGGGACTTCCTACAATGAGCAGTTCTTC.